This TCR beta chain was documented in a study of T-cell memory formation after mild COVID-19. Whole-study findings and limits: Clones shrinking from day 15 to 85 showed even CD4/CD8 mixes; later expanders tilted CD4+. Shrinking CD4+ clones resided mostly in CM and EM, and CD8+ ones in EMRA.

TCRdb fed the 5' RACE reads into MiXCR, producing one record per CDR3 protein. Altogether about 290,000 distinct CDR3 sequences are present, approximately 15% being singletons, with the ten largest covering roughly a fifth. As for this clonotype: Its antigen remains unknown.

CDR3 length: 18 amino acids. Germline CDR1 and CDR2: SGHKS and YYEKEE (reference sequence). Trimming removed 0 bases from V and 8 bases from J, with 21 bases in between. This chain joins TRBV5-5 and TRBJ1-6; D call uncertain. Sequencing used PBMCs or a T cell subset sorted from them (not recorded which). The receptor was derived from a young man who had mild COVID-19 (a few samples of this study predate the infection). Cell type and time point are not known. The CDR3 DNA reads as TGTGCCAGCAGCTTGGGGATAGGAGGGCTTGGAGGGTATTCACCCCTCCACTTT. It is translated as CASSLGIGGLGGYSPLHF.